A single sample is the source of the 23 T cell receptor beta chains below, sequenced in a study of T cells after somatic rescue of genetic block. The assay was immunoSEQ multiplex PCR, and TCRdb's table has in-frame clones only and misses some. The table has 110,000 or so clones, 75% to 95% seen once. The sample comprised peripheral blood mononuclear cells (PBMCs). These receptor sequences come from a woman between 18 and 30 years old.

The V and J genes are TRBV4-3 and TRBJ1-4; D gene uncertain. There are 13 residues in the CDR3. Germline assignment: CDR1 LGHNA and CDR2 YSLEER. The V gene lost 2 bases and the J gene lost 8 bases, with 9 bases spanning the gap. CDR3 loop: CASSQPSGEKLFF. For the CDR3, the DNA is TGCGCCAGCAGCCAACCATCCGGGGAAAAACTGTTTTTT.

J is TRBJ2-3 and V is TRBV4-1; the D call may be TRBD1 or TRBD2 (5 bases each). The length of the CDR3 is 14 residues. Germline V gene data show CDR1 as MGHRA and CDR2 as YSYEKL. With 4 bases removed from V and 2 bases from J, the gap between germline ends came to 10 bases. The CDR3 spells CASSPGASTDTQYF. As DNA, the CDR3 is TGCGCCAGCAGCCCCGGGGCCTCCACAGATACGCAGTATTTT.

V is TRBV19 and J is TRBJ2-5; D perhaps matches TRBD2 (7 bases). The germline V gene has CDR1 LNHDA and CDR2 SQIVND (reference sequence). The CDR3 loop spans 15 amino acids. Between the trimmed V and J ends, which lost 5 bases and 2 bases, there was a span of 15 bases. CDR3 DNA: TGTGCCAGTAGTCTGAGGGGGGGATTACAAGAGACCCAGTACTTC. Translation gives CASSLRGGLQETQYF.

The chain carries TRBV27 and TRBJ1-1; D call uncertain. Per the germline V gene, CDR1 is MNHEY and CDR2 is SMNVEV (reference sequence). V shed 6 bases and J shed 7 bases, with 21 bases lying between them. This CDR3 comprises 15 residues. The CDR3 loop reads CASRAVGQAGFEAFF. In nucleotides, the CDR3 is TGTGCCAGCAGGGCGGTGGGCCAAGCGGGATTTGAAGCTTTCTTT.

The V gene is TRBV9, the J gene TRBJ1-5, with D uncertain. The CDR3 is 13 amino acids. Germline lookup yields CDR1 SGDLS and CDR2 YYNGEE. The V gene lost 0 bases and the J gene lost 6 bases, with 7 bases spanning the gap. Here the CDR3 reads CASSVALGQPQHF. The CDR3 DNA sequence: TGTGCCAGCAGCGTAGCACTAGGTCAGCCCCAGCATTTT. The full variable domain, in which reference TRBV9 and TRBJ1-5 provide the parts outside the CDR3, is DSGVTQTPKHLITATGQRVTLRCSPRSGDLSVYWYQQSLDQGLQFLIQYYNGEERAKGNILERFSAQQFPDLHSELNLSSLELGDSALYFCASSVALGQPQHFGDGTRLSIL.

Only one count was recorded for this clone. J is TRBJ1-5 and V is TRBV25-1; TRBD1 matches 9 bases. CDR3 length: 16 amino acids. With 4 bases clipped from V and 4 bases from J, the junction kept 8 bases outside the gene matches. Germline values: CDR1 MGHDK, CDR2 SYGVNS. The CDR3 DNA sequence: TGTGCCAGCAGTGGATGGGACAGGGAAGGGAATCAGCCCCAGCATTTT. Protein sequence: CASSGWDREGNQPQHF.

The chain recombines TRBV5-1 with TRBJ2-7; TRBD1 agrees at 10 bases. The CDR3 runs 16 residues. CDR1 SGHRS and CDR2 YFSETQ come from the germline V gene. With 3 bases clipped from V and 4 bases from J, the junction kept 10 bases outside the gene matches. Here the CDR3 reads CASSSLPGQGSYEQYF. The CDR3 bases are TGCGCCAGCAGCTCCCTGCCGGGACAGGGGAGTTACGAGCAGTACTTC.

The rearrangement joins TRBV7-2 to TRBJ2-2; D uncertain. The CDR3 has 17 residues. In germline, CDR1 is SGHTA, CDR2 FQGNSA. V gave up 5 bases and J gave up 5 bases, with 21 bases separating them. In DNA, the CDR3 is TGTGCCAGCAGCCGTTTTGGCCTCCTTGCAGAAACCGGGGAGCTGTTTTTT. As protein: CASSRFGLLAETGELFF.

V is TRBV21-1 and J is TRBJ1-1. TRBV21-1 is tagged as a pseudogene. The CDR3 runs to 16 residues. The CDR3 sequence is CASSKVRVDADTEAFF. Here the CDR3 DNA reads TGTGCCAGCAGCAAAGTGAGGGTGGATGCGGACACTGAAGCTTTCTTT.

This chain links TRBV6-6 with TRBJ2-3; 14 nucleotides agree with TRBD2. J was trimmed by 5 bases and V by 5 bases; bases with no gene match: 6. Germline CDR1 and CDR2: MNHNY and SVGAGI (reference sequence). CDR3 length equals 16 residues. CDR3 bases: TGTGCCAGCAGTGTGACTAGCGGGGGGGCGGTAGATACGCAGTATTTT. Translation: CASSVTSGGAVDTQYF.

V is TRBV7-9 and J is TRBJ2-2; the D is unclear. Trimming pared 5 bases from V and 6 bases from J, leaving 4 bases between. The germline gives CDR1 SEHNR, CDR2 FQNEAQ (reference sequence). The CDR3 is 11 amino acids. In DNA form, the CDR3 reads TGTGCCAGCAGCCCACCCGGGGAGCTGTTTTTT. Residues: CASSPPGELFF. Full variable domain (remainder filled in from reference TRBV7-9 and TRBJ2-2): DTGVSQNPRHKITKRGQNVTFRCDPISEHNRLYWYRQTLGQGPEFLTYFQNEAQLEKSRLLSDRFSAERPKGSFSTLEIQRTEQGDSAMYLCASSPPGELFFGEGSRLTVL.

The gene calls are TRBV7-2 and TRBJ2-7, with D possibly TRBD1 on 6 matching bases. V shed 5 bases and J shed 2 bases, with 10 bases lying between them. This CDR3 has 13 residues. The germline V gene has CDR1 SGHTA and CDR2 FQGNSA. CDR3 sequence (DNA): TGTGCCAGCAGCAGAGGGACACCCTACGAGCAGTACTTC. This gives the protein CASSRGTPYEQYF.

This clone has only a few counts. V usage is TRBV7-9 and J usage is TRBJ1-2, with TRBD1 matching 7 bases. The length of the CDR3 is 13 residues. Looked up from germline, CDR1 is SEHNR and CDR2 is FQNEAQ (reference sequence). The junction had 9 bases not matched to a gene; V was cut back by 6 bases and J by 8 bases. CDR3 region: CASSPTGTKGYTF. CDR3 sequence (DNA): TGTGCCAGCAGTCCGACAGGGACGAAAGGCTACACCTTC.

The chain has TRBV2 and TRBJ2-1, with TRBD1 identical over 7 bases. V shed 8 bases and J 3 bases; nucleotides not matched to a gene: 7. The CDR3 runs 14 residues. Germline V lookup: CDR1 SNHLY, CDR2 FYNNEI. In nucleotides, the CDR3 is TGTGCCAGCCGAAAGGGGGCCTTCTACAATGAGCAGTTCTTC. Translation gives CASRKGAFYNEQFF.

This chain links TRBV19 with TRBJ2-3; 14 bases match TRBD2. Germline values: CDR1 LNHDA, CDR2 SQIVND (reference sequence). The CDR3 spans 15 residues. V lost 8 bases to trimming and J lost 4 bases; unmatched junction nucleotides: 5. The CDR3 loop is CASSTSGGAADTQYF. The CDR3, as DNA: TGTGCCAGTTCGACTAGCGGGGGGGCTGCAGATACGCAGTATTTT.

This clone was seen only once. This rearrangement joins TRBV25-1 to TRBJ2-7; 10 bases map to TRBD1. Losses at the gene ends were 8 bases for V and 6 bases for J; bases not matched to a gene: 10. Germline values: CDR1 MGHDK, CDR2 SYGVNS. The CDR3 loop spans 14 amino acids. The CDR3 sequence: CASAPGQGIVEQYF. Here the CDR3 DNA reads TGTGCCAGCGCACCGGGACAGGGGATAGTCGAGCAGTACTTC.

The DNA of the CDR3 is TGTGCCAGCAGCGAAGGGGCTTATAGCAATCAGCCCCAGCATTTT. Amino acid sequence: CASSEGAYSNQPQHF. The chain links TRBV4-2 to TRBJ1-5; TRBD1 is a possible D gene (5 bases). This CDR3 contains 15 residues. Deletions cut 5 bases from V and 0 bases from J, with 11 bases between. Germline values: CDR1 LGHNA, CDR2 YNFKEQ.

V and J are TRBV19 and TRBJ2-1, with 10 bases fitting TRBD2. V was clipped by 6 bases and J by 5 bases; unmatched bases: 10. This CDR3 is built from 16 residues. CDR1 and CDR2 from the germline V gene are LNHDA and SQIVND (reference sequence). DNA of the CDR3: TGTGCCAGTAGCGAAGTAGCGGGGGGCCTGGACAATGAGCAGTTCTTC. This codes for CASSEVAGGLDNEQFF.

This chain connects TRBV7-6 to TRBJ2-7; no firm D call. Germline V lookup: CDR1 SGHVS, CDR2 FNYEAQ. Trimming cost V 5 bases and J 2 bases, with 13 bases left between them. The CDR3 length is 14 residues. CDR3 in DNA: TGTGCCAGCAGCCCAACCGGGCTTCCCTACGAGCAGTACTTC. Its translation is CASSPTGLPYEQYF.

The genes are TRBV5-5 and TRBJ2-3; TRBD2 aligns across 11 bases. Germline-derived CDR1 and CDR2 are SGHKS and YYEKEE (reference sequence). This CDR3 spans 15 amino acids. J lost 4 bases, V lost 4 bases, and 5 bases had no gene match. Here the CDR3 DNA reads TGTGCCAGCAGCCGTAGCGGGGGGGCCGCAGATACGCAGTATTTT. The encoded protein is CASSRSGGAADTQYF.

The V call is TRBV20-1, the J call TRBJ2-1; D is ambiguous. V was cut by 5 bases and J by 10 bases, with 12 bases left in between. CDR3 size: 11 residues. Germline V gene lookup returns CDR1 DFQATT and CDR2 SNEGSKA (reference sequence). CDR3 region: CSARFQTEQFF. CDR3 in DNA: TGCAGTGCTCGCTTTCAGACGGAGCAGTTCTTC.

This clone appeared a single time. The rearrangement links TRBV2 to TRBJ2-2, with a possible D match to TRBD1 (5 bases). This CDR3 has 15 residues. Trimming removed 10 bases at V and 1 base at J, with 16 bases between. Germline CDR1 SNHLY, CDR2 FYNNEI. The CDR3 coding sequence is TGTGCCACCGCTAGGGGAAGGGAGAACACCGGGGAGCTGTTTTTT. Its translation: CATARGRENTGELFF. The full variable domain, with the rest looked up from reference TRBV2 and TRBJ2-2, is EPEVTQTPSHQVTQMGQEVILRCVPISNHLYFYWYRQILGQKVEFLVSFYNNEISEKSEIFDDQFSVERPDGSNFTLKIRSTKLEDSAMYFCATARGRENTGELFFGEGSRLTVL.

The chain has TRBV9 and TRBJ2-3; TRBD2 matches 10 bases. CDR3 length: 16 amino acids. Germline-derived CDR1 and CDR2 are SGDLS and YYNGEE. The ends lost 4 bases at V and 2 bases at J; junction bases unmatched: 7. The chain's CDR3 is CASSPPLAGFTDTQYF. In DNA, the CDR3 is TGTGCCAGCAGCCCCCCACTAGCGGGGTTCACAGATACGCAGTATTTT.